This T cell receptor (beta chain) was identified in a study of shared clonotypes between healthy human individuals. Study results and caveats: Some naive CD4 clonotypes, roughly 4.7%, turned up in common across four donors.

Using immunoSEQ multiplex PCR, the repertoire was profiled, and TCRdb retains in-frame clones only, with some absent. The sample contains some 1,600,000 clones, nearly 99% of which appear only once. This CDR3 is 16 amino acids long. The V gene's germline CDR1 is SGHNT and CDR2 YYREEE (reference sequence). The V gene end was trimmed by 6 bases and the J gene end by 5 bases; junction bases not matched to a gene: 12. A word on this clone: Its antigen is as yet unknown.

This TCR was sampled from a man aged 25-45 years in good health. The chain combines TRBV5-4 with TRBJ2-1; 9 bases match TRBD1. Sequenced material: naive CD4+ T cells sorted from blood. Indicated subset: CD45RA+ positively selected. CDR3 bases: TGTGCCAGCACCCTAGGGGGACAGGGAAGGAACAATGAGCAGTTCTTC. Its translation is CASTLGGQGRNNEQFF.